This TCR beta chain originates from a study of blood T cell repertoires in COVID-19. As for the study in general: COVID-19 samples, acute and convalescent, were from the United States, Italy and Spain. T cells, B-cell-depleted T cells, or PBMCs provided the cDNA or gDNA that served as material.

This CDR3 has 15 residues. Germline CDR1 MDHEN, CDR2 SYDVKM. Per the authors' pipeline: Amplifying reference gene primers gave estimates of nucleated cell counts. Libraries were prepared by immunoSEQ multiplex PCR; TCRdb keeps only in-frame clonotypes and omits some of them. That table is the source of V, J and clone size, and D and trimming were worked out from the DNA. The profile shows more than 60,000 clones, around 85% of them singletons. Remarks on this clone: The germline gene is not matched at one end of the junction; a read error may be the cause.

This receptor was taken from a woman at least 80 years old with active or convalescent COVID-19. Sequencing was performed on peripheral blood. V and J are TRBV28 and TRBJ1-2; 8 nucleotides match TRBD1. This CDR3 reads CASSLSGGLGYGYTF. The CDR3 nucleotides read TGTGCCAGCAGCTTATCAGGGGGCCTGGGCTATGGCTACACCTTC.